The source of this TCR beta chain is a study of T-cell reconstitution after alpha-beta-depleted transplantation in children. Unique molecular identifiers were used in preparing the TCRbeta library. TCRdb reprocessed the PCR reads via MiXCR and lists one record per CDR3 protein. The data show just under 550,000 distinct CDR3 sequences, with approximately 20% seen just once and 3.3% held by the top ten. This clonotype showed up just a few times. V dropped 1 base and J dropped 1 base, with 17 bases sitting between them. The CDR3 spans 18 residues. CDR1 and CDR2 (germline): SQVTM, ANQGSEA. The chain uses TRBV29-1 and TRBJ2-6, with D perhaps TRBD2 (5 bases). Sequencing used PBMCs from the stem cell graft donor, obtained from the stem cell graft. The TCR comes from a human donor who donated a stem cell graft to a child with acute lymphoblastic leukemia. Written as DNA, the CDR3 is TGCAGCGTTGAAGGGACCCCAGTTGGGGAGTCTGGGGCCAACGTCCTGACTTTC. This encodes CSVEGTPVGESGANVLTF.